A selection of T cell receptor beta chains follows, all from one sample in a study of CD8+ T cells in alopecia areata. Libraries were prepared by immunoSEQ multiplex PCR; TCRdb keeps only in-frame clonotypes and omits some of them. The data hold 100,000 to 120,000 clones, with around 55% observed a single time. The sample taken for sequencing was CD8+ T cells sorted from blood. The receptors derive from a human donor in good health. Both conserved end residues are part of each CDR3. D genes are given only for firm matches. Size is omitted from some rows. Given values are once, few, many or a class for expanded clones.

j_call: TRBJ2-3; d_call: .; v_call: TRBV11-2; clone_size: .; cdr3_nt: TGTGCCAGCAGCACTCGCGAGGGGGAGGTCACAGATACGCAGTATTTT; cdr3_aa: CASSTREGEVTDTQYF
j_call: TRBJ2-1; d_call: TRBD1; v_call: TRBV15; clone_size: .; cdr3_nt: TGTGCCACCAGCAGAGACCGGGACAGGGGTAACAATGAGCAGTTCTTC; cdr3_aa: CATSRDRDRGNNEQFF
j_call: TRBJ1-2; d_call: .; v_call: TRBV29-1; clone_size: .; cdr3_nt: TGCAGCGAATCGGCGGGGCATGGCTACACCTTC; cdr3_aa: CSESAGHGYTF
j_call: TRBJ2-1; d_call: .; v_call: TRBV15; clone_size: .; cdr3_nt: TGTGCCACACAGGATAGCTCCTACAATGAGCAGTTCTTC; cdr3_aa: CATQDSSYNEQFF
j_call: TRBJ2-1; d_call: TRBD2; v_call: TRBV10-3; clone_size: many; cdr3_nt: TGTGCCATCAGTGAATTACTAGCGGGGGGCCCCTCCTACAATGAGCAGTTCTTC; cdr3_aa: CAISELLAGGPSYNEQFF
j_call: TRBJ2-7; d_call: TRBD1; v_call: TRBV30; clone_size: .; cdr3_nt: TGTGCCTGGGACCGGGACAGGGAATACGAGCAGTACTTC; cdr3_aa: CAWDRDREYEQYF
j_call: TRBJ2-1; d_call: TRBD2; v_call: TRBV7-2; clone_size: .; cdr3_nt: TGTGCCAGCAGCACGTGGGAGGGCTCTGAGCAGTTCTTC; cdr3_aa: CASSTWEGSEQFF
j_call: TRBJ2-2; d_call: .; v_call: TRBV5-6; clone_size: .; cdr3_nt: TGTGCCAGCAGCTTGAGCATACCCGGGGAGCTGTTTTTT; cdr3_aa: CASSLSIPGELFF
j_call: TRBJ2-1; d_call: .; v_call: TRBV28; clone_size: .; cdr3_nt: TGTGCCAGCAGTCCCCACCCGACAGGCAGCGATGAGCAGTTCTTC; cdr3_aa: CASSPHPTGSDEQFF
j_call: TRBJ1-2; d_call: .; v_call: TRBV18; clone_size: .; cdr3_nt: TGTGCCAGCTCACCATCAGGGGAAGATGGCTACACCTTC; cdr3_aa: CASSPSGEDGYTF
j_call: TRBJ1-1; d_call: .; v_call: TRBV5-6; clone_size: .; cdr3_nt: TGTGCCAGCAGCTTTGGCCCTTTCACTGAAGCTTTCTTT; cdr3_aa: CASSFGPFTEAFF
j_call: TRBJ2-5; d_call: .; v_call: TRBV4-2; clone_size: .; cdr3_nt: TGTGCCAGCAGCCAAGATGGGACAACGGGAGAGACCCAGTACTTC; cdr3_aa: CASSQDGTTGETQYF
j_call: TRBJ2-5; d_call: .; v_call: TRBV29-1; clone_size: once; cdr3_nt: TGCAGCGTTTGGGGACACGTGGGGTCCCAAGAGACCCAGTACTTC; cdr3_aa: CSVWGHVGSQETQYF
j_call: TRBJ1-1; d_call: .; v_call: TRBV25-1; clone_size: .; cdr3_nt: TGTGCCAGCAGTGGACCGGGACACGTACCTCGGGTGAACACTGAAGCTTTCTTT; cdr3_aa: CASSGPGHVPRVNTEAFF
j_call: TRBJ2-2; d_call: .; v_call: TRBV6-4; clone_size: .; cdr3_nt: TGTGCCAGCAGTCCCGACCGTGCGAATACCGGGGAGCTGTTTTTT; cdr3_aa: CASSPDRANTGELFF
j_call: TRBJ1-1; d_call: .; v_call: TRBV18; clone_size: once; cdr3_nt: TGTGCCAGCTCACCCAGCCGCGTGGGATTTTACAATTTGAACACTGAAGCTTTCTTT; cdr3_aa: CASSPSRVGFYNLNTEAFF
j_call: TRBJ2-3; d_call: .; v_call: TRBV29-1; clone_size: .; cdr3_nt: TGCAGCACCCGCACCCTTAGACTAGGTGGGGATACGCAGTATTTT; cdr3_aa: CSTRTLRLGGDTQYF
j_call: TRBJ2-3; d_call: .; v_call: TRBV5-6; clone_size: .; cdr3_nt: TGTGCCAGCAGCTTGGGGAGAGATACGCAGTATTTT; cdr3_aa: CASSLGRDTQYF
j_call: TRBJ1-2; d_call: .; v_call: TRBV29-1; clone_size: .; cdr3_nt: TGCAGCGCCTATGGGGGTGGAGGGATGCGCTACACCTTC; cdr3_aa: CSAYGGGGMRYTF
j_call: TRBJ2-7; d_call: .; v_call: TRBV7-2; clone_size: .; cdr3_nt: TGTGCCAGCAGCTTAGGAGTGGACAGCCGATCCTACGAGCAGTACTTC; cdr3_aa: CASSLGVDSRSYEQYF
j_call: TRBJ2-1; d_call: TRBD2; v_call: TRBV7-8; clone_size: .; cdr3_nt: TGTGCCAGCGGGAGCGGGGCTGGTGAGCAGTTCTTC; cdr3_aa: CASGSGAGEQFF
j_call: TRBJ1-1; d_call: TRBD1; v_call: TRBV11-2; clone_size: .; cdr3_nt: TGTGCCAGCAGTTCCGCCTTGGGACAGTCGGTGGACACTGAAGCTTTCTTT; cdr3_aa: CASSSALGQSVDTEAFF
j_call: TRBJ2-7; d_call: .; v_call: TRBV12-5; clone_size: .; cdr3_nt: TGTGCTAGTGGTTTGGTACGAGGGCTAGTGGGGGAATACGAGCAGTACTTC; cdr3_aa: CASGLVRGLVGEYEQYF